This TCR beta chain stems from a study of identifying expanded T cells in peripheral blood. The germline V gene encodes CDR1 SGHDT and CDR2 YYEEEE. The CDR3 is 19 amino acids. The V gene end was trimmed by 0 bases and the J gene end by 1 base; junction bases not matched to a gene: 7. Sequencing used immunoSEQ multiplex PCR; TCRdb keeps in-frame clones, though not all of them. The sample contains approximately 100,000 clones, around 88% of which appear only once. Healthy donors had no documented immune events, such as infections, while sampled. The TCR sequence derives from a person between 18 and 69 years old in good health. V and J are TRBV5-6 and TRBJ1-6; the match to TRBD1 covers 10 bases. Sequenced material: blood. This CDR3 reads CASSLGGTGDLSYNSPLHF. The CDR3 DNA follows: TGTGCCAGCAGCTTGGGAGGGACAGGGGACCTGTCCTATAATTCACCCCTCCACTTT.